The T cell receptor beta chain described here comes from a study of cytomegalovirus exposure and HLA in healthy donors. Looking at the study overall: Around 85 million unique TCR sequences came from HLA-typed donors in an early release. Notes on the study in general: It was reported that the classifier diagnosed cytomegalovirus status with high specificity and sensitivity in both the original and validation cohorts. Some V segments could not be told apart, so they were left out, TRBV6-2 and TRBV6-3 among them.

The study ran its PCR with 60 Vbeta and 13 Jbeta primers. Sequencing used immunoSEQ multiplex PCR; TCRdb keeps in-frame clones, though not all of them. In the table there are over 150,000 clones, approximately 81% of which are singletons. Germline CDR1 reads MGHDK; CDR2 reads SYGVNS. The CDR3 covers 16 residues. Trimming removed 2 bases from V and 2 bases from J; junction bases left unmatched: 4. With respect to this clone: Antigen unknown.

J is TRBJ1-3 and V is TRBV25-1, with 9 positions matching TRBD1. The clonotype comes from a male donor in good health and CMV-seronegative. The source material was PBMCs. In DNA, the CDR3 is TGTGCCAGCAGTGAACGGGGACAGGGAGCTGGAAACACCATATATTTT. Translation gives CASSERGQGAGNTIYF.